This T cell receptor (beta chain) stems from a study of identical twins. Notes on the study in general: Memory repertoires lacked the insertion deficit that abundant cord blood beta clonotypes showed. Invariant MAIT and iNKT cells are populations that could partly confound zero-insertion analyses. Excess sharing between twins was weaker in beta out-of-frame sequences.

Trimming removed 4 bases from V and 7 bases from J; junction bases left unmatched: 9. Germline V gene sequence: CDR1 LGHDT, CDR2 YNNKEL (reference sequence). The CDR3 sequence is 17 residues long. One entry per CDR3 protein, called by TCRdb with MiXCR from the 5' RACE reads. Among 500,000 or so distinct CDR3 sequences listed, more than 13% were seen once. A few counts support this clonotype. Its antigen is undetermined. This sample also appeared in a second study, on yellow fever vaccine responses in identical twins.

The material sequenced was CD4+ T cells sorted from blood. This sequence originates from a young woman in good health. The chain couples TRBV3-1 to TRBJ2-1, with 14 bases identical to TRBD2. The CDR3 sequence: CASSLGLAGVGENEQFF. Written as DNA, the CDR3 is TGTGCCAGCAGCCTGGGACTAGCGGGAGTAGGAGAGAATGAGCAGTTCTTC.